Listed below are T cell receptor beta chains from one sample, sequenced in a study of shared clonotypes between healthy human individuals. The repertoire was sequenced with immunoSEQ multiplex PCR; TCRdb's copy has only in-frame clones and lacks some. The table records hundreds of thousands of clones, about 90% of them present only once. The sample was naive CD8+ T cells sorted from blood. Receptors originate from a man aged 25-45 years in good health. Each CDR3 is given with its conserved first and last residue. D genes are given only for firm matches.

NA,TRBV6-5,TRBJ2-1,CASSYGKNEQFF,TGTGCCAGCAGTTACGGGAAAAATGAGCAGTTCTTC
NA,TRBV30,TRBJ1-4,CAYASGATNEKLFF,TGTGCCTACGCGTCGGGGGCAACTAATGAAAAACTGTTTTTT
TRBD1,TRBV14,TRBJ2-1,CASSQITGGGEQFF,TGTGCCAGCAGCCAGATAACAGGGGGTGGTGAGCAGTTCTTC
TRBD2,TRBV9,TRBJ2-2,CASSTRPGLAGETGELFF,TGTGCCAGCAGCACGAGACCGGGACTAGCGGGAGAAACCGGGGAGCTGTTTTTT
TRBD1,TRBV5-8,TRBJ2-7,CASSISRDSGWEQYF,TGTGCCAGCAGCATAAGCCGGGACAGTGGATGGGAGCAGTACTTC
NA,TRBV2,TRBJ2-3,CASSEPLEGMDTQYF,TGTGCCAGCAGTGAACCCCTTGAAGGGATGGATACGCAGTATTTT
TRBD1,TRBV6-5,TRBJ2-7,CASGHRGIEQYF,TGTGCCAGCGGGCACAGGGGGATCGAGCAGTACTTC
NA,TRBV2,TRBJ1-1,CASSGGQHTEAFF,TGTGCCAGCAGTGGAGGACAGCACACTGAAGCTTTCTTT
NA,TRBV5-4,TRBJ2-7,CASSAGPLGPYEQYF,TGTGCCAGCAGCGCGGGCCCTCTCGGGCCCTACGAGCAGTACTTC
NA,TRBV27,TRBJ2-7,CASSRDRGYEQYF,TGTGCCAGCAGCCGGGACCGAGGCTACGAGCAGTACTTC
NA,TRBV4-3,TRBJ2-1,CASSQDLTRWVFYEQFF,TGCGCCAGCAGCCAAGATTTGACTAGATGGGTTTTTTATGAGCAGTTCTTC